The present T cell receptor (beta chain) was sequenced within a study of blood T cell repertoires in COVID-19 (TCRdb year 2020). Regarding the research as a whole: Collaborator samples came from the United States, Italy and Spain and covered acute and convalescent phases of COVID-19. A de-identified subject ID, COVID-19 status, age in years and sex were almost always included in the sample metadata. The material from the prospective study consisted of cDNA or gDNA derived from T cells, B-cell-depleted T cells, or PBMCs. Where available, HLA class I and class II types were obtained from metadata supplied by the sample provider rather than from assay-based typing. The repertoires were released in a freely available public database meant as a resource for research on the immune response to SARS-CoV-2. Subjects who had been exposed to COVID-19, were actively infected with it, or had recovered from it provided the deeply sampled blood TCRbeta repertoires that made up the dataset. Samples were obtained from the ongoing ImmuneRACE study (first 160 participants) and from 1,254 subjects provided by 6 global collaborators.

Results and caveats for the whole study, not just this receptor: Clinical and demographic metadata were provided uncurated, with the amount varying by source and participant.

V is clipped by 1 base and J by 3 bases, and the sequence between their germline boundaries is 9 bases long. From the cysteine up to the phenylalanine, the CDR3 has a length of 14 residues. Here the CDR3 DNA is all that survives: 42 bases in frame from base 1. From the germline V gene, CDR1 is SGHAT and CDR2 is FQNNGV. TCRbeta CDR3 regions were amplified from genomic DNA using the immunoSEQ Assay, a bias-controlled multiplex PCR. The paper's data handling went like this. The number of nucleated cells in each sample was estimated by amplification of reference gene primers within the assay. To quantify the absolute abundance of each unique TCRbeta CDR3 rearrangement, sequence reads were collapsed and filtered. Productive Simpson clonality was computed per sample as the square root of Simpson's diversity index over productive rearrangements. This is the immuneACCESS table as TCRdb keeps it, with only in-frame sequences that have V and J called. A part of the clones is gone; compared with another copy, unresolved V genes explain less than half, and the rest is unexplained. D and trimming come from the DNA, and the V and J calls and clone size come from that table. The sample table shows under 250,000 clones, and around 90% are seen once. The biggest ten clones account for around 0.9% of the sample.

At one collaborating source in Seattle, patients were enrolled during active infection and were followed longitudinally through the course of disease. The collaborating institutions used their own protocols to collect whole blood in K2EDTA tubes. Collaborator samples were shipped for TCRbeta analysis as frozen whole blood, isolated PBMCs, or DNA extracted from either sample type. As regards this clone: Its cognate antigen has yet to be identified. No much larger clonotype is one base removed from it; base qualities were not supplied.

The receptor was derived from a man aged 25 to 45 with COVID-19, enrolled during active disease. The chain uses TRBV11-2 and TRBJ1-2; the D gene is not confidently resolved. The sequenced sample consisted of peripheral blood. The DNA sequence is TGTGCCAGCAGCTTAGCGGGTTCCGACTATGGCTACACCTTC. This translates into CASSLAGSDYGYTF. The CDR3 plus the reference TRBV11-2 and TRBJ1-2 genes for the other parts give the full variable domain: EAGVAQSPRYKIIEKRQSVAFWCNPISGHATLYWYQQILGQGPKLLIQFQNNGVVDDSQLPKDRFSAERLKGVDSTLKIQPAKLEDSAVYLCASSLAGSDYGYTFGSGTRLTVV.